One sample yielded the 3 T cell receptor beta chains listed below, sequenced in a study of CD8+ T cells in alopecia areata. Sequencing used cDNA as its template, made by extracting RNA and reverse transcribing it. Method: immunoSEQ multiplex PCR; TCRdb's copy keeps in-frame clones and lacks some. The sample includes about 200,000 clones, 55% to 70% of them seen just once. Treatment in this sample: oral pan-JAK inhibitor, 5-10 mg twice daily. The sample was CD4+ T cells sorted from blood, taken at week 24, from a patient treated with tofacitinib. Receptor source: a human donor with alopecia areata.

The CDR3 sequence is CSVSGERGNTIYF. CDR3 bases: TGCAGCGTCTCAGGGGAGAGAGGAAACACCATATATTTT. The chain is built from TRBV29-1 and TRBJ1-3, with TRBD1 as a possible D gene (6 bases). Germline CDR1 is SQVTM and CDR2 is ANQGSEA. This CDR3 is built from 13 residues. The germline V and J ends were trimmed by 6 bases and 4 bases, with 13 bases remaining between them.

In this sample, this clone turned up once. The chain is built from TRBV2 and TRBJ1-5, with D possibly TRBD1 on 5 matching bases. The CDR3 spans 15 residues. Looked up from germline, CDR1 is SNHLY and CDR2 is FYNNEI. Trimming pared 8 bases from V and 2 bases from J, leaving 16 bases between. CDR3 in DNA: TGTGCCAGCCGCGCCGGGGACGTAGGCAATCAGCCCCAGCATTTT. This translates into CASRAGDVGNQPQHF.

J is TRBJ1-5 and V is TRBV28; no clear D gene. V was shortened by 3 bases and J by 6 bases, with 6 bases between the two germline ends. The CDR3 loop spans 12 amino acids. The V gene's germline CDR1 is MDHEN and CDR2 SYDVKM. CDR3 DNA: TGTGCCAGCAGTTTGGGTCGTCAGCCCCAGCATTTT. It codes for CASSLGRQPQHF.